These 31 T cell receptor beta chains share one sample of origin, sequenced in a study of cytomegalovirus exposure and HLA in healthy donors. The PCR contained 60 Vbeta and 13 Jbeta primers. Profiling relied on immunoSEQ multiplex PCR, and the TCRdb table lists in-frame clones only, not all of them. The table has 140,000 to 150,000 clones, around 66% seen once; the top ten hold over 5%. The sequenced material came from PBMCs. Receptors were obtained from a woman in her fifties or sixties in good health and CMV-seronegative.

This clone was counted only a few times. The genes are TRBV27 and TRBJ2-7; 10 bases fit TRBD2. CDR1 is MNHEY and CDR2 is SMNVEV in the germline V gene (reference sequence). Trimming took 3 bases from V and 1 from J; bases not matched to a gene: 15. The CDR3 totals 19 residues. This CDR3 reads CASSFGLSGRTGYSYEQYF. CDR3 in DNA: TGTGCCAGCAGTTTCGGGCTTAGCGGGAGGACGGGGTATTCCTACGAGCAGTACTTC.

This clone appeared a single time. The junction does not match germline at one end; this may be a read error. The rearrangement links TRBV7-9 to TRBJ2-7; TRBD2 might be the D (6 bases). Germline V gives CDR1 SEHNR, CDR2 FQNEAQ (reference sequence). The CDR3 runs 17 residues. The DNA for the CDR3 is TGTTCCAGCAGCTTAGCGGCCGCGGCTGGAAGCTCCTACGAGCAGTACTTC. It encodes CSSSLAAAAGSSYEQYF. Full variable domain (remainder filled in from reference TRBV7-9 and TRBJ2-7): DTGVSQNPRHKITKRGQNVTFRCDPISEHNRLYWYRQTLGQGPEFLTYFQNEAQLEKSRLLSDRFSAERPKGSFSTLEIQRTEQGDSAMYLCSSSLAAAAGSSYEQYFGPGTRLTVT.

This clone occurred a few times. The chain uses TRBV29-1 and TRBJ2-2, with D possibly being TRBD1 (5 bases). Germline assignment: CDR1 SQVTM and CDR2 ANQGSEA. V dropped 4 bases and J dropped 0 bases, with 12 bases sitting between them. The CDR3 runs to 15 residues. The CDR3 loop is CSVGNRLANTGELFF. DNA of the CDR3: TGCAGCGTTGGGAACAGGCTCGCGAACACCGGGGAGCTGTTTTTT.

The genes are TRBV10-3 and TRBJ1-2; TRBD1 might be the D (6 bases). Trimming took 6 bases from V and 3 from J, leaving 17 bases between them. The germline CDR1 and CDR2 sequences are ENHRY and SYGVKD. This CDR3 comprises 15 residues. DNA of the CDR3: TGTGCCATCAGCAGTGCATCAGGGGTTGACTATGGCTACACCTTC. This gives the protein CAISSASGVDYGYTF.

Note on this clone: One end of the junction is discordant with germline, which a read error may explain. The chain has TRBV6-5 and TRBJ2-6, with TRBD1 as a possible D gene (6 bases). The CDR3 contains 15 residues. Germline loops: CDR1 MNHEY, CDR2 SVGAGI. CDR3 bases: TGTGTCAGCAGTTACGGACAGTCTGGGGCCAACGTCCTGACTTTC. This encodes CVSSYGQSGANVLTF.

The sample holds a few counts of this clone. This chain joins TRBV27 and TRBJ2-5; 8 positions match TRBD2. The CDR3 has 15 residues. J lost 11 bases, V lost 6 bases, and 17 bases had no gene match. Germline CDR1 and CDR2: MNHEY and SMNVEV (reference sequence). CDR3 nucleotide sequence: TGTGCCAGCAGCCACATTCGGGGGGCCGGGGGGGAGCAGTACTTC. Translating it yields CASSHIRGAGGEQYF.

The rearrangement links TRBV28 to TRBJ2-1, with 14 bases identical to TRBD2. Germline values: CDR1 MDHEN, CDR2 SYDVKM. This CDR3 contains 21 residues. The V gene end was trimmed by 4 bases and the J gene end by 1 base; junction bases not matched to a gene: 15. CDR3 DNA sequence: TGTGCCAGCAGTTATACAATAGGGACTAGCGGGAGCTTGGGATCCTACAATGAGCAGTTCTTC. This translates into CASSYTIGTSGSLGSYNEQFF.

This clone was found once. The CDR3 ends on some other residue instead of the conserved phenylalanine or tryptophan, so this is likely a read error. The chain recombines TRBV19 with TRBJ1-2; 7 bases map to TRBD1. The V and J ends lost 5 bases and 8 bases, in that order; junction bases with no gene match: 8. The germline V gene has CDR1 LNHDA and CDR2 SQIVND (reference sequence). The CDR3 runs to 13 residues. CDR3 coding DNA: TGTGCCAGTAGTCGAACAGGGGACTGGGGCTACACCCTC. Encoded protein: CASSRTGDWGYTL.

The chain carries TRBV29-1 and TRBJ2-1; 8 positions agree with TRBD1. J gave up 8 bases and V 5 bases, and 5 bases lay outside the gene matches. The germline CDR1 and CDR2 sequences are SQVTM and ANQGSEA. This CDR3 comprises 12 residues. For the CDR3, the DNA is TGCAGCGTTCGACAGGGGACCCATGAGCAGTTCTTC. Its protein is CSVRQGTHEQFF.

The chain has TRBV5-1 and TRBJ2-1; 14 nucleotides agree with TRBD2. The CDR3 length is 15 residues. V lost 4 bases, J lost 9 bases, and 6 bases stayed unmatched. The germline V gene has CDR1 SGHRS and CDR2 YFSETQ. CDR3 residues: CASSQGLAGVAEQFF. The CDR3 DNA reads TGCGCCAGCAGCCAGGGACTAGCGGGAGTCGCTGAGCAGTTCTTC.

J is TRBJ2-1 and V is TRBV11-3; 12 positions agree with TRBD2. The ends lost 0 bases at V and 9 bases at J; junction bases unmatched: 6. This CDR3 has 16 amino acids. The germline CDR1 and CDR2 sequences are SGHNT and YENEEA. CDR3 sequence: CASSLDALAGGSEQFF. The CDR3 DNA reads TGTGCCAGCAGCTTAGATGCACTAGCGGGAGGATCTGAGCAGTTCTTC.

This chain uses TRBV6-5 with TRBJ2-7, with TRBD2 matching over 9 bases. The CDR3 spans 15 residues. CDR1 is MNHEY and CDR2 is SVGAGI in the germline V gene. With V trimmed by 8 bases and J by 4 bases, 12 bases remained unmatched. This CDR3 is CASAPGGGGAYEQYF. DNA for the CDR3: TGTGCCAGCGCCCCCGGTGGCGGGGGGGCTTACGAGCAGTACTTC.

V gene TRBV5-1 combines with J gene TRBJ2-2, with a tentative D call TRBD1 (6 bases). The CDR3 contains 18 residues. V was clipped by 0 bases and J by 0 bases, with 15 bases between them. Germline V CDR1 and CDR2: SGHRS, YFSETQ. CDR3 in amino acids: CASSLDGLGQTNTGELFF. The DNA for the CDR3 is TGCGCCAGCAGCTTGGACGGATTGGGACAAACGAACACCGGGGAGCTGTTTTTT.

The chain uses TRBV7-3 and TRBJ2-7, with 13 bases matching TRBD2. After removal of 3 bases from V and 0 bases from J, the junction contained 14 bases not matched to a gene. The CDR3 covers 20 residues. CDR1 and CDR2 from the germline V gene are SGHTA and FQGTGA. CDR3 sequence (DNA): TGTGCCAGCAGCTTTCTGGGACTAGCGGGAATGAGAAAGGGCTCCTACGAGCAGTACTTC. This codes for CASSFLGLAGMRKGSYEQYF. Drawing the rest from reference TRBV7-3 and TRBJ2-7, the complete variable domain is GAGVSQTPSNKVTEKGKYVELRCDPISGHTALYWYRQSLGQGPEFLIYFQGTGAADDSGLPNDRFFAVRPEGSVSTLKIQRTERGDSAVYLCASSFLGLAGMRKGSYEQYFGPGTRLTVT.

This clone was seen only once. The J gene is TRBJ2-5, the V gene TRBV6-1; 8 bases align to TRBD1. V lost 0 bases and J lost 5; bases outside the gene matches: 8. Looked up from germline, CDR1 is MNHNS and CDR2 is SASEGT. This CDR3 spans 16 amino acids. The chain's CDR3 is CASSEARGRGRETQYF. CDR3 DNA sequence: TGTGCCAGCAGTGAAGCGAGGGGCAGGGGGCGTGAGACCCAGTACTTC.

A few counts support this clone. V gene TRBV7-2 combines with J gene TRBJ2-7; D not resolved. CDR1 is SGHTA, CDR2 FQGNSA, per germline. The CDR3 is 13 amino acids. The V and J ends lost 5 bases and 7 bases respectively, with 15 bases between them. The CDR3 here is CASSQPLGDEQYF. The CDR3 region has the DNA TGTGCCAGCAGCCAACCCCTAGGTGATGAGCAGTACTTC. Full variable domain (missing parts from reference TRBV7-2 and TRBJ2-7): GAGVSQSPSNKVTEKGKDVELRCDPISGHTALYWYRQSLGQGLEFLIYFQGNSAPDKSGLPSDRFSAERTGGSVSTLTIQRTQQEDSAVYLCASSQPLGDEQYFGPGTRLTVT.

In DNA form, the CDR3 reads TGTGCCAGCAGCTCCTTCGAGAGTTCCTACGAGCAGTACTTC. Translated: CASSSFESSYEQYF. This chain connects TRBV5-5 to TRBJ2-7; D unclear. Germline V gene lookup returns CDR1 SGHKS and CDR2 YYEKEE (reference sequence). The CDR3 has 14 amino acids. Between the trimmed V and J ends, which lost 3 bases and 1 base, there was a span of 11 bases.

The rearrangement joins TRBV9 to TRBJ1-2; the match to TRBD1 covers 9 bases. J lost 7 bases, V lost 5 bases, and 9 bases had no gene match. The CDR3 is made up of 14 amino acids. The germline V gene has CDR1 SGDLS and CDR2 YYNGEE. The DNA for the CDR3 is TGTGCCAGCAGGGGGGAGGGACAGGGTGGTGGCTACACCTTC. It is translated as CASRGEGQGGGYTF.

The sample holds a few counts of this clone. V usage is TRBV5-1 and J usage is TRBJ1-4; D unresolved. Germline V CDR1 and CDR2: SGHRS, YFSETQ. This CDR3 spans 14 amino acids. V gave up 6 bases and J gave up 0 bases, with 9 bases separating them. The CDR3 nucleotides read TGCGCCAGCAAAAGTTCAGCAACTAATGAAAAACTGTTTTTT. Translation: CASKSSATNEKLFF.

This rearrangement joins TRBV29-1 to TRBJ2-5; D might be TRBD2 (5 bases). Trimming shortened V by 0 bases and J by 5 bases, and 16 bases separated the two germline ends. This CDR3 is built from 15 residues. Germline values: CDR1 SQVTM, CDR2 ANQGSEA. CDR3 bases: TGCAGCGTTGAAGATGAAAGGGCCCGCGGGGAGACCCAGTACTTC. This sequence encodes CSVEDERARGETQYF.

This rearrangement joins TRBV19 to TRBJ2-5, with 8 bases fitting TRBD1. With V trimmed by 6 bases and J by 2 bases, 5 bases remained unmatched. The CDR3 contains 14 residues. Germline V CDR1 and CDR2: LNHDA, SQIVND (reference sequence). DNA for the CDR3: TGTGCCAGTAGCCATCGGACAGGGCAAGAGACCCAGTACTTC. Its translation: CASSHRTGQETQYF. The complete variable domain, with remaining parts taken from reference TRBV19 and TRBJ2-5, reads DGGITQSPKYLFRKEGQNVTLSCEQNLNHDAMYWYRQDPGQGLRLIYYSQIVNDFQKGDIAEGYSVSREKKESFPLTVTSAQKNPTAFYLCASSHRTGQETQYFGPGTRLLVL.

This clone was picked up a small number of times. The rearrangement joins TRBV11-2 to TRBJ2-7; D might be TRBD2 (6 bases). The V end was cut by 1 base, the J end by 0 bases, with 13 bases between. Germline V gives CDR1 SGHAT, CDR2 FQNNGV. CDR3 length: 16 residues. For the CDR3, the DNA is TGTGCCAGCAGCTTAGGGGCCGGAGGGCTCTCCTACGAGCAGTACTTC. Its protein product is CASSLGAGGLSYEQYF.

This chain links TRBV10-3 with TRBJ2-3; tentative D call: TRBD2 (6 bases). Germline loops: CDR1 ENHRY, CDR2 SYGVKD. The V and J ends lost 6 bases and 4 bases respectively, with 11 bases between them. This CDR3 is 13 amino acids long. CDR3 protein: CAISGGPSDTQYF. CDR3 sequence (DNA): TGTGCCATCAGCGGAGGGCCTTCAGATACGCAGTATTTT.

The rearrangement uses TRBV10-3 and TRBJ1-2, with 10 bases that match TRBD1. Germline V gene data show CDR1 as ENHRY and CDR2 as SYGVKD. J gave up 8 bases and V 0 bases, and 6 bases lay outside the gene matches. The CDR3 totals 15 residues. This CDR3 is CAISESTGGKGGYTF. CDR3 bases: TGTGCCATCAGTGAGTCGACAGGGGGCAAGGGGGGCTACACCTTC.

This clone appeared a few times. The chain has TRBV6-4 and TRBJ2-3; 8 nucleotides agree with TRBD2. The CDR3 sequence is 15 residues long. In germline, CDR1 is MRHNA, CDR2 SNTAGT. The trim removed 2 bases at V and 4 bases at J, leaving 5 bases unmatched. The CDR3 protein is CASSDVAGGADTQYF. The CDR3, as DNA: TGTGCCAGCAGTGACGTGGCGGGAGGCGCAGATACGCAGTATTTT.

V gene TRBV9 combines with J gene TRBJ2-7; no definite D call. This CDR3 contains 15 residues. CDR1 is SGDLS and CDR2 is YYNGEE in the germline V gene. V lost 0 bases and J lost 5, with 15 bases in between. CDR3 coding DNA: TGTGCCAGCAGCGTAGGTGCTAGTGGCGTCCACGAGCAGTACTTC. Amino acid sequence: CASSVGASGVHEQYF.

This clone was detected only once. One end of the junction varies from germline; a read error may be responsible. The rearrangement links TRBV5-1 to TRBJ2-7, with D possibly TRBD1 on 5 matching bases. Germline V gene data show CDR1 as SGHRS and CDR2 as YFSETQ. The CDR3 contains 13 residues. CDR3 protein: CASSTTGSYGQYF. Written as DNA, the CDR3 is TGCGCCAGCAGCACCACAGGTTCCTACGGGCAGTACTTC. Supplemented by reference TRBV5-1 and TRBJ2-7, the full variable domain reads KAGVTQTPRYLIKTRGQQVTLSCSPISGHRSVSWYQQTPGQGLQFLFEYFSETQRNKGNFPGRFSGRQFSNSRSEMNVSTLELGDSALYLCASSTTGSYGQYFGPGTRLTVT.

This clone showed up just a few times. The chain uses TRBV10-3 and TRBJ1-2; tentative D call: TRBD1 (5 bases). CDR3 size: 16 residues. Germline-derived CDR1 and CDR2 are ENHRY and SYGVKD. Trimming cost V 0 bases and J 4 bases, with 15 bases left between them. As DNA, the CDR3 is TGTGCCATCAGTGAGTCAAGGACGGGGGATAGCTATGGCTACACCTTC. Amino acid sequence: CAISESRTGDSYGYTF.

This chain uses TRBV7-8 with TRBJ2-5; D uncertain. Trimming left V 3 bases short and J 7 bases short, with 18 bases between. The CDR3 consists of 15 residues. Germline V gene lookup returns CDR1 SGHVS and CDR2 FQNEAQ. CDR3 loop: CASSFADSLVGTQYF. DNA for the CDR3: TGTGCCAGCAGCTTCGCCGATAGCCTAGTGGGGACCCAGTACTTC.

The sample holds a few counts of this clone. The chain couples TRBV5-4 to TRBJ2-1; D is possibly TRBD2 (6 bases). The germline V gene encodes CDR1 SGHNT and CDR2 YYREEE (reference sequence). There are 14 residues in the CDR3. Between the trimmed V and J ends, which lost 5 bases and 4 bases, there was a span of 13 bases. CDR3 sequence: CASRMGGLYNEQFF. CDR3 nucleotides: TGTGCCAGCAGGATGGGGGGTTTGTACAATGAGCAGTTCTTC.

This clone showed up just a few times. The chain carries TRBV10-3 and TRBJ2-3, with D maybe TRBD2 (5 bases). V gave up 2 bases and J gave up 2 bases, with 14 bases separating them. Germline lookup yields CDR1 ENHRY and CDR2 SYGVKD. This CDR3 is built from 16 residues. CDR3 sequence: CAISERRTLHTDTQYF. The DNA of the CDR3 is TGTGCCATCAGTGAGAGGAGGACCCTACACACAGATACGCAGTATTTT.